This T cell receptor beta chain is from a study of cytomegalovirus exposure and HLA in healthy donors. Study-wide results and caveats: Rare sequences made up most TCRs, while some public TCRs were found in many donors. A later analysis found most CMV-associated TCR beta chains apparently HLA-restricted. What was likely a sequencing artifact was a cluster of highly shared sequence variants.

The V gene's germline CDR1 is MNHEY and CDR2 SMNVEV (reference sequence). This CDR3 comprises 16 residues. The V and J ends lost 3 bases and 2 bases, in that order; junction bases with no gene match: 8. Worth noting for this clone: Its antigen is not identified.

Researchers ran the PCR with 60 Vbeta and 13 Jbeta primers. Assay used: immunoSEQ multiplex PCR; TCRdb lists only in-frame clones, some missing. The sample comprises under 200,000 clones, around 88% of which are singletons, and around 0.31% rests with the top ten. The gene calls are TRBV27 and TRBJ2-7, with 9 bases that match TRBD2. The receptor was isolated from a woman in her twenties or thirties in good health and CMV-seronegative. The sample was PBMCs. The DNA for the CDR3 is TGTGCCAGCAGTTTGACTAGCGGAACTAAACCCTACGAGCAGTACTTC. Translating gives CASSLTSGTKPYEQYF.